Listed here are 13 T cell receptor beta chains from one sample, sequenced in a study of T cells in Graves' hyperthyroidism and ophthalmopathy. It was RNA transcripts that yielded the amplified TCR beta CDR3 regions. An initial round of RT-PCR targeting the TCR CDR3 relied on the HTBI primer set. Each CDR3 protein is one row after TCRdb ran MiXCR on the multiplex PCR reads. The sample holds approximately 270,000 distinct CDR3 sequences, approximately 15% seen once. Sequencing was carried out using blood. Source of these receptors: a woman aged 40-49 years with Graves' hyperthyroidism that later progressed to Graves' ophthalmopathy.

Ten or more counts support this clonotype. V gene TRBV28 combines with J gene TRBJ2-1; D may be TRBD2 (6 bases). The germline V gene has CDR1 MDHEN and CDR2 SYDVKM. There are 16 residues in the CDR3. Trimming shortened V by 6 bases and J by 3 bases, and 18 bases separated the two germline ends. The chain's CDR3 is CASSPISGGDYNEQFF. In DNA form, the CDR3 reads TGTGCCAGCAGCCCCATTAGCGGAGGGGACTACAATGAGCAGTTCTTC.

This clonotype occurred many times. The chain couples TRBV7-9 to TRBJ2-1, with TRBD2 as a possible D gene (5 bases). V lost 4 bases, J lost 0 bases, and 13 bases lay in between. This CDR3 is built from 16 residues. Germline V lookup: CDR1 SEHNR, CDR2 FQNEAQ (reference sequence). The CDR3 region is CASSSVRDPSYNEQFF. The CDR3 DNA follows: TGTGCCAGCAGCTCCGTTCGGGATCCCTCCTACAATGAGCAGTTCTTC.

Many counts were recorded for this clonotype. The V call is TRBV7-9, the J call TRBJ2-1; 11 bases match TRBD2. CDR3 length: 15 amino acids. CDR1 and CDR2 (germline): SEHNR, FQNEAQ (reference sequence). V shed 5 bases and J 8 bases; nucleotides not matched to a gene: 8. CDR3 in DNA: TGTGCCAGCAGCCCAACTAGCGGGAGTGGCGATGAGCAGTTCTTC. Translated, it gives CASSPTSGSGDEQFF.

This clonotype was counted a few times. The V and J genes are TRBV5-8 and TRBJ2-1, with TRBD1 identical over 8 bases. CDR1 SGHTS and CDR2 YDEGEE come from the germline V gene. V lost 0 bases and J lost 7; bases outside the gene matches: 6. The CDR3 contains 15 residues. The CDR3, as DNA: TGTGCCAGCAGCTTGGCGGACAGGGTGTCAAATGAGCAGTTCTTC. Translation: CASSLADRVSNEQFF.

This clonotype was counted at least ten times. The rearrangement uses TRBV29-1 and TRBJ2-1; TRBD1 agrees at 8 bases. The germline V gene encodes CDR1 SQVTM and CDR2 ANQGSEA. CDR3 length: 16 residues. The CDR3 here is CTPFNHQGAPSNEQFF. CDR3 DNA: TGCACCCCCTTCAACCATCAGGGGGCCCCAAGCAATGAGCAGTTCTTC.

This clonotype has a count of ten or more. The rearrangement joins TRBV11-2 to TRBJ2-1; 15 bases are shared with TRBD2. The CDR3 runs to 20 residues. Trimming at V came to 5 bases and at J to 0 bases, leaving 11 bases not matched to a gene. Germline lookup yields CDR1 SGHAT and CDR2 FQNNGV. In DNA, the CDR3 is TGTGCCAGCAGCCTGATTGGACTAGCGGGAGGGCCGGTCTCCTACAATGAGCAGTTCTTC. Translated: CASSLIGLAGGPVSYNEQFF.

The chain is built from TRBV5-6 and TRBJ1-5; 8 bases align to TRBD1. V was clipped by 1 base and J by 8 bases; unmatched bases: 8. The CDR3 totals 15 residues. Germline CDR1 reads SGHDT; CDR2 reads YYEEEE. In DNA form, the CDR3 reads TGTGCCAGCAGCTTGTTAGCCAGGGGGCGAGAGCCCCAGCATTTT. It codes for CASSLLARGREPQHF.

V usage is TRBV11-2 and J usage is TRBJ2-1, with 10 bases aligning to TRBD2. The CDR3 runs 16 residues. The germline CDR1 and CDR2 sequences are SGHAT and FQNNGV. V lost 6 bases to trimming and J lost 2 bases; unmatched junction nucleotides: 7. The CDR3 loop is CASRTLAGRTYNEQFF. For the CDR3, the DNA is TGTGCCAGCAGAACACTAGCGGGGAGAACCTACAATGAGCAGTTCTTC.

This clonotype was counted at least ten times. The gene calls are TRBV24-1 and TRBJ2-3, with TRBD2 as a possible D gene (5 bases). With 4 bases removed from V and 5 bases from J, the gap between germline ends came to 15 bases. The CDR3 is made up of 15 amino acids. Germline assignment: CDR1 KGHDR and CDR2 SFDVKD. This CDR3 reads CATSDQSGYGDTQYF. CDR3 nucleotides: TGTGCCACCAGTGACCAATCGGGGTATGGAGATACGCAGTATTTT.

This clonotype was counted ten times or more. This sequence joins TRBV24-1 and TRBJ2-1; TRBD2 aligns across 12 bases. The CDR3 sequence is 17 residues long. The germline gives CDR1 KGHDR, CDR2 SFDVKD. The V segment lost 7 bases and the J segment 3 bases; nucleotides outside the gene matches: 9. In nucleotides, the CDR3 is TGTGCCACCAGCGAGGGACTAGCGGGTGGATTCTACAATGAGCAGTTCTTC. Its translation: CATSEGLAGGFYNEQFF.

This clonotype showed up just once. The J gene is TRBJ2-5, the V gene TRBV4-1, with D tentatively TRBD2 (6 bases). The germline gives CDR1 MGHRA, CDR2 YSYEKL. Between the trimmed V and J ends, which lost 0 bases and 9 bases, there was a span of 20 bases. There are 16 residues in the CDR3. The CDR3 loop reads CASSQDPSGRRESQYF. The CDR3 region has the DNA TGCGCCAGCAGCCAAGATCCCAGCGGGCGGAGGGAGTCCCAGTACTTC.

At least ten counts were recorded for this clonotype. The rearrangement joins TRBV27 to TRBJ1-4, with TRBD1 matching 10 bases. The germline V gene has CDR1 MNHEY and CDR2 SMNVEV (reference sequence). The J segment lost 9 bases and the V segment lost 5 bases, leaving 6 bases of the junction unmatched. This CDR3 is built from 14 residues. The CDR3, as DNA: TGTGCCAGCAGTCCGACGGGACAGGGGAAAAAACTGTTTTTT. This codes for CASSPTGQGKKLFF.

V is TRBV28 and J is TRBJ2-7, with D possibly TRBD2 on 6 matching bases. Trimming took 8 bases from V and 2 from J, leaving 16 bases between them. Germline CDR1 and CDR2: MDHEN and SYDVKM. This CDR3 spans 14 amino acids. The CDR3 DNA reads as TGTGCCAGCCACGGGGGAGCCAGGCCCTACGAGCAGTACTTC. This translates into CASHGGARPYEQYF.